The entry below describes one TCR beta chain. Its antigen is still unknown. The record has no base qualities; no much larger clone is one base away. At one collaborating source in Seattle, patients were enrolled during active infection and were followed longitudinally through the course of disease. The collaborating institutions used their own protocols to collect whole blood in K2EDTA tubes. Collaborator samples were shipped for TCRbeta analysis as frozen whole blood, isolated PBMCs, or DNA extracted from either sample type. The data stem from a study of blood T cell repertoires in COVID-19 (dated by TCRdb to the early 2020s). For the wider study: Samples from collaborators originated in the United States, Italy and Spain and spanned both the acute and convalescent phases of COVID-19. The prospective study material was composed of cDNA or gDNA derived from T cells, B-cell-depleted T cells, or PBMCs. Subjects who had been exposed to COVID-19, were actively infected with it, or had recovered from it provided the deeply sampled blood TCRbeta repertoires that made up the dataset. The repertoires were made available in a free public database intended to serve as a resource for research on the immune response to SARS-CoV-2. Samples came from the ongoing ImmuneRACE study (first 160 participants) plus 1,254 subjects from 6 global collaborators. Sample metadata almost always included a de-identified subject ID, COVID-19 status, age in years and sex. Where available, HLA class I and class II types were taken from metadata supplied by the sample provider and were not determined by assay-based typing. Study-wide conclusions, independent of this receptor: The amount of clinical and demographic metadata varied by source and participant and was provided uncurated.

Sequences LNHNV (CDR1) and YYDKDF (CDR2) are obtained from the germline V gene (reference sequence). V sheds 8 bases and J sheds 5 bases, leaving 6 bases between their ends. Measured from the cysteine to the phenylalanine, the CDR3 is 10 residues long. Only the CDR3 part of the read is kept: 30 bases, read in frame from the first base. TCRbeta CDR3 regions were amplified from genomic DNA using the immunoSEQ Assay, a bias-controlled multiplex PCR. In the authors' own workflow: The number of nucleated cells in each sample was estimated by amplification of reference gene primers within the assay. To quantify the absolute abundance of each unique TCRbeta CDR3 rearrangement, sequence reads were collapsed and filtered. For each sample, productive Simpson clonality was calculated by taking the square root of Simpson's diversity index across productive rearrangements. TCRdb provides this immuneACCESS table in a form limited to in-frame rearrangements. Some clones are lacking; in checked studies, under half of them reflect an unresolved V gene, and why the rest are absent is not known. That table furnishes V, J and clone size, whereas the DNA furnished D and trimming. This sample comprises around 330,000 clones, about 91% of them detected only once. 1.6% of the sample lies in the top ten.

The receptor comes from a woman between 25 and 40 years old with COVID-19, enrolled during active disease. The rearrangement combines TRBV15 with TRBJ1-1, with no confidently assigned D gene. The sequencing input was peripheral blood. The DNA is TGTGCCACCGGGAGGACTGAAGCTTTCTTT. Translated, it gives CATGRTEAFF.